The rows below give T cell receptor beta chains drawn from one sample of a study of blood T cell repertoires in COVID-19. Libraries were prepared by immunoSEQ multiplex PCR; TCRdb keeps only in-frame clonotypes and omits some of them. The profile covers about 370,000 clones, with 89% appearing a single time and 2.5% to 3.5% taken by the ten largest. Source material: peripheral blood. The receptors derive from a woman aged 25-40 years with COVID-19, enrolled during active disease. Each CDR3 is given with its conserved first and last residue. D genes are given only for firm matches. Clone size is stated in some rows and not others, as once, few, many or a class when expanded.

cdr3_length: 14
d_call: .
j_call: TRBJ1-2
v_call: TRBV25-1
clone_size: .
cdr3_nt: TGTGCCAGCAGTGTCAAGGCGCCGGGTTATGGCTACACCTTC
cdr3_aa: CASSVKAPGYGYTF

cdr3_length: 15
d_call: TRBD2
j_call: TRBJ2-1
v_call: TRBV7-9
clone_size: .
cdr3_nt: TGTGCCAGCAGCTTAGGGCTAGCGGGAATCAATGAGCAGTTCTTC
cdr3_aa: CASSLGLAGINEQFF

cdr3_length: 16
d_call: TRBD1
j_call: TRBJ1-1
v_call: TRBV5-4
clone_size: .
cdr3_nt: TGTGCCAGCAGCCTAAAGAGACAGGGGGTAAACACTGAAGCTTTCTTT
cdr3_aa: CASSLKRQGVNTEAFF

cdr3_length: 14
d_call: TRBD2
j_call: TRBJ2-1
v_call: TRBV30
clone_size: .
cdr3_nt: TGTGCCTGGAGTGTCGGAGCGGGAAGGGATGAGCAGTTCTTC
cdr3_aa: CAWSVGAGRDEQFF

cdr3_length: 16
d_call: .
j_call: TRBJ2-3
v_call: TRBV24-1
clone_size: .
cdr3_nt: TGTGCCACCAGTGAGGGGACACCCGCTCCAACAGATACGCAGTATTTT
cdr3_aa: CATSEGTPAPTDTQYF

cdr3_length: 16
d_call: .
j_call: TRBJ2-2
v_call: TRBV10-3
clone_size: .
cdr3_nt: TGTGCCATCCCCAATTCCCCAGGGATCGACACCGGGGAGCTGTTTTTT
cdr3_aa: CAIPNSPGIDTGELFF

cdr3_length: 16
d_call: .
j_call: TRBJ1-1
v_call: TRBV10-2
clone_size: .
cdr3_nt: TGCGCCAGCAGTGAAACAGGGTTAAGCCCGAACACTGAAGCTTTCTTT
cdr3_aa: CASSETGLSPNTEAFF

cdr3_length: 15
d_call: TRBD2
j_call: TRBJ2-7
v_call: TRBV28
clone_size: .
cdr3_nt: TGTGCCAGCAGCGAATCTAGCGGGGGGTCCTACGAGCAGTACTTC
cdr3_aa: CASSESSGGSYEQYF

cdr3_length: 17
d_call: .
j_call: TRBJ2-7
v_call: TRBV23-1
clone_size: .
cdr3_nt: TGCGCCAGCATCGTGAGACAGGTAAGGTCTTGGGACTACGAGCAGTACTTC
cdr3_aa: CASIVRQVRSWDYEQYF

cdr3_length: 14
d_call: .
j_call: TRBJ1-1
v_call: TRBV5-4
clone_size: .
cdr3_nt: TGTGCCAGCAGCTTGGAGTTGGGGGGGACTGAAGCTTTCTTT
cdr3_aa: CASSLELGGTEAFF

cdr3_length: 15
d_call: TRBD1
j_call: TRBJ1-6
v_call: TRBV11-2
clone_size: .
cdr3_nt: TGTGCCAGCAGCTTAGCCCCAGGGACAGTCTCACCCCTCCACTTT
cdr3_aa: CASSLAPGTVSPLHF

cdr3_length: 14
d_call: .
j_call: TRBJ2-3
v_call: TRBV21-1
clone_size: once
cdr3_nt: TGTGCCAGCATCCATAGCATTTGCACAGATACGCAGTATTTT
cdr3_aa: CASIHSICTDTQYF

cdr3_length: 13
d_call: TRBD1
j_call: TRBJ1-1
v_call: TRBV6-2/TRBV6-3
clone_size: once
cdr3_nt: TGTGCCAGCAGCCTTAGCGGGACAGGGCAAGCTTTCTTT
cdr3_aa: CASSLSGTGQAFF

cdr3_length: 15
d_call: TRBD2
j_call: TRBJ2-3
v_call: TRBV12-5
clone_size: .
cdr3_nt: TGTGCTAGTGGTTTGGTTAGCGGGAGCACAGATACGCAGTATTTT
cdr3_aa: CASGLVSGSTDTQYF

cdr3_length: 15
d_call: .
j_call: TRBJ1-5
v_call: TRBV2
clone_size: .
cdr3_nt: TGTGCCAGCAGTGAAAACAGGGTTAACAATCAGCCCCAGCATTTT
cdr3_aa: CASSENRVNNQPQHF

cdr3_length: 12
d_call: TRBD1
j_call: TRBJ2-7
v_call: TRBV29-1
clone_size: .
cdr3_nt: TGCAGCGTTTCGACGAACAGGGGGGAGCAGTACTTC
cdr3_aa: CSVSTNRGEQYF

cdr3_length: 15
d_call: TRBD1
j_call: TRBJ2-7
v_call: TRBV11-1
clone_size: .
cdr3_nt: TGTGCCAGCAGCTTACTAACAGGGGGGTCCTACGAGCAGTACTTC
cdr3_aa: CASSLLTGGSYEQYF